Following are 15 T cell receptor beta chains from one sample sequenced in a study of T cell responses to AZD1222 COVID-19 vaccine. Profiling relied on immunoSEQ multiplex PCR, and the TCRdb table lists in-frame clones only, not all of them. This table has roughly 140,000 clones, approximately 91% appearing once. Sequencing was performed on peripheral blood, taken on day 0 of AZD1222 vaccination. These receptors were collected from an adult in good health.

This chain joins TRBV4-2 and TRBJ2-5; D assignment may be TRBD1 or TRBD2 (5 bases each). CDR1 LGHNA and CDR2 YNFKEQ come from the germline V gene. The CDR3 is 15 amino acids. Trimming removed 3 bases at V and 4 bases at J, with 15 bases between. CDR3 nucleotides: TGTGCCAGCAGCCATCAGAGGGGTGACGGAGAGACCCAGTACTTC. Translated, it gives CASSHQRGDGETQYF.

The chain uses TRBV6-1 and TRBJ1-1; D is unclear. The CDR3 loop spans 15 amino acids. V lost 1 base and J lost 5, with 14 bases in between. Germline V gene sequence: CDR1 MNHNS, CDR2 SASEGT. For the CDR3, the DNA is TGTGCCAGCAGTGAAGGGTCAGGCGCTCCTACTGAAGCTTTCTTT. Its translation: CASSEGSGAPTEAFF.

CDR3 in amino acids: CASSLTGNTGELFF. The CDR3 DNA reads TGTGCCAGCAGTTTGACAGGGAACACCGGGGAGCTGTTTTTT. The rearrangement uses TRBV27 and TRBJ2-2; TRBD1 is a possible D gene (6 bases). CDR1 and CDR2 from the germline V gene are MNHEY and SMNVEV (reference sequence). The CDR3 extends over 14 amino acids. The V gene lost 3 bases and the J gene lost 1 base, with 6 bases spanning the gap.

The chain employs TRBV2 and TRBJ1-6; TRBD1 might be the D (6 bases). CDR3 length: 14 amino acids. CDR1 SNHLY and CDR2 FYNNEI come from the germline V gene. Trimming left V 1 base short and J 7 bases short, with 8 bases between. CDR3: CASSEDQGNSPLHF. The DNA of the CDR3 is TGTGCCAGCAGTGAAGACCAGGGGAATTCACCCCTCCACTTT.

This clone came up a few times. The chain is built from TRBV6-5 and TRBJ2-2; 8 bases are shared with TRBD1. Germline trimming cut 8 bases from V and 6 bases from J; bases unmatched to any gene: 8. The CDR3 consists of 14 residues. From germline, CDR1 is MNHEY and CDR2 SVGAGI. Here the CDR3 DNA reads TGTGCCAGCCGAGGACAGGGTGAAGCCGGGGAGCTGTTTTTT. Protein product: CASRGQGEAGELFF.

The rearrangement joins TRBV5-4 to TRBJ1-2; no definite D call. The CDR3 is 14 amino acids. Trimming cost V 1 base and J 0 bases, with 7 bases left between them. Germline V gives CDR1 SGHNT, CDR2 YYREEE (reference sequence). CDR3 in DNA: TGTGCCAGCAGCTTGTTCGGATCTAACTATGGCTACACCTTC. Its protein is CASSLFGSNYGYTF.

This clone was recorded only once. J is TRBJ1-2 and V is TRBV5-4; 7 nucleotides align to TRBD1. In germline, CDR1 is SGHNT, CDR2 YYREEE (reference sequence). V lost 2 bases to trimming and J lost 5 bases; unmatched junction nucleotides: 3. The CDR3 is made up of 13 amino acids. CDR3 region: CASSFVTGYGYTF. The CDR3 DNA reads TGTGCCAGCAGCTTCGTGACAGGGTATGGCTACACCTTC.

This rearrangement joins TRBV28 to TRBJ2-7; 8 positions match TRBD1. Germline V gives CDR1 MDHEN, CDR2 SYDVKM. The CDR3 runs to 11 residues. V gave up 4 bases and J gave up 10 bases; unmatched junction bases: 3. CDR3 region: CASSSGQGQYF. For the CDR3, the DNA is TGTGCCAGCAGTTCCGGACAGGGCCAGTACTTC. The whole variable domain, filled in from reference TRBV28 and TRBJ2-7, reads DVKVTQSSRYLVKRTGEKVFLECVQDMDHENMFWYRQDPGLGLRLIYFSYDVKMKEKGDIPEGYSVSREKKERFSLILESASTNQTSMYLCASSSGQGQYFGPGTRLTVT.

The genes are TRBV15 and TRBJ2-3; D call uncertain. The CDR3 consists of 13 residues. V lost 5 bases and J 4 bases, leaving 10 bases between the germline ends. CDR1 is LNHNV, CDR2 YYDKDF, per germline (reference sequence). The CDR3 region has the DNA TGTGCCACCAGCTTAGCCCCGGCAGATACGCAGTATTTT. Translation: CATSLAPADTQYF. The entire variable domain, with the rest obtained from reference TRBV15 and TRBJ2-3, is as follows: DAMVIQNPRYQVTQFGKPVTLSCSQTLNHNVMYWYQQKSSQAPKLLFHYYDKDFNNEADTPDNFQSRRPNTSFCFLDIRSPGLGDTAMYLCATSLAPADTQYFGPGTRLTVL.

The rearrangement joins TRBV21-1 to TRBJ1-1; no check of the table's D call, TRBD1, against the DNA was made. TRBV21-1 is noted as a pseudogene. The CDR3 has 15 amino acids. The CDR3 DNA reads TGTGCCAGCAGCCAAGCTGACAGACAAAACACTGAAGCTTTCTTT. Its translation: CASSQADRQNTEAFF.

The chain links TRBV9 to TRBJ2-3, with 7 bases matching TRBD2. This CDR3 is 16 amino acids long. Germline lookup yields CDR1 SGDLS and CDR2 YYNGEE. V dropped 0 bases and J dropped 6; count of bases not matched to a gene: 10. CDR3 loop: CASSVASGAKGDTQYF. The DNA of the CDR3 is TGTGCCAGCAGCGTAGCCAGCGGGGCTAAGGGGGATACGCAGTATTTT.

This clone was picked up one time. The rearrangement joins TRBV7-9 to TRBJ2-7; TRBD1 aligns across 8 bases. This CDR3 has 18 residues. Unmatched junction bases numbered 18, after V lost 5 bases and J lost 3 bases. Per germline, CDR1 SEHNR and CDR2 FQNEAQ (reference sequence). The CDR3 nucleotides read TGTGCCAGCAGCCAACCCCGTTCTTCGGGACAGGTACGCTACGAGCAGTACTTC. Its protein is CASSQPRSSGQVRYEQYF.

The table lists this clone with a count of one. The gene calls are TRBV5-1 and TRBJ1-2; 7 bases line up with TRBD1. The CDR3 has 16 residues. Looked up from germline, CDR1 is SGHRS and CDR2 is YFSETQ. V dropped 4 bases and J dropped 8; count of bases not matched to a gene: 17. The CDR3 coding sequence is TGCGCCAGCAGCGACCTTAACCAAGGGGGCGGAGGGGGCTACACCTTC. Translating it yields CASSDLNQGGGGGYTF.

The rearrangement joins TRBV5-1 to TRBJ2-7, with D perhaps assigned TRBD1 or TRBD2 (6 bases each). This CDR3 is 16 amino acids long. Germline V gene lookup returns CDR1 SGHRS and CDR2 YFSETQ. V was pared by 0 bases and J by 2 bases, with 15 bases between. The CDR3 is CASSLEARGGPYEQYF. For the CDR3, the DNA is TGCGCCAGCAGCTTGGAGGCTCGAGGGGGGCCCTACGAGCAGTACTTC.

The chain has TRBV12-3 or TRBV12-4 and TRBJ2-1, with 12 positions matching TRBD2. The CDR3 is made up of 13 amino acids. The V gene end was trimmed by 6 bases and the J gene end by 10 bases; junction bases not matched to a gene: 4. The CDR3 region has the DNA TGTGCCAGCAGCCCCGGGACTAGCGGGGAGCAGTTCTTC. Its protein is CASSPGTSGEQFF.